This passage covers 24 T cell receptor beta chains from one sample sequenced in a study of response to subunit inactivated influenza vaccine. Using its own MiXCR run on the RT-PCR reads, TCRdb lists one record per CDR3 protein. The table has over 650,000 distinct CDR3 sequences, 18% seen once. Sequenced material: PBMCs from blood, taken roughly 5 days after vaccination. Receptor source: a man aged 45-65 years who received an inactivated influenza vaccine.

The chain carries TRBV21-1 and TRBJ2-7; the listed D gene, TRBD2, was not tested against the DNA. TRBV21-1 is designated a pseudogene. This CDR3 has 16 residues. The CDR3 region has the DNA TGTGCCAGCAGCAAGGGACGACTAGCGTTTCCCTACGAGCAGTACTTC. Encoded protein: CASSKGRLAFPYEQYF.

V gene TRBV5-4 combines with J gene TRBJ1-2, with 7 nucleotides matching TRBD1. V lost 1 base and J lost 6; bases outside the gene matches: 9. The CDR3 is made up of 15 amino acids. CDR1 and CDR2 from the germline V gene are SGHNT and YYREEE (reference sequence). The CDR3, as DNA: TGTGCCAGCAGCTTGTACAGGGGAACGAGTCATGGCTACACCTTC. Translating gives CASSLYRGTSHGYTF.

This clonotype has a count of ten or more. This chain joins TRBV12-3 or TRBV12-4 and TRBJ2-1; possible D gene TRBD1, 6 bases. The CDR3 is made up of 16 amino acids. V lost 6 bases and J lost 4, with 19 bases in between. The CDR3 is CASRSGWAQGYNEQFF. The DNA for the CDR3 is TGTGCCAGCAGATCCGGTTGGGCGCAGGGGTACAATGAGCAGTTCTTC.

The chain recombines TRBV7-9 with TRBJ2-7, with D possibly TRBD1 on 5 matching bases. The V gene's germline CDR1 is SEHNR and CDR2 FQNEAQ (reference sequence). The V end lost 3 bases, the J end lost 4 bases, and 13 bases lay between the germline ends. There are 14 residues in the CDR3. The DNA of the CDR3 is TGTGCCAGCAGCTTTGGACAAACGTTTTACGAGCAGTACTTC. It is translated as CASSFGQTFYEQYF. The whole variable domain, remainder taken from reference TRBV7-9 and TRBJ2-7, is DTGVSQNPRHKITKRGQNVTFRCDPISEHNRLYWYRQTLGQGPEFLTYFQNEAQLEKSRLLSDRFSAERPKGSFSTLEIQRTEQGDSAMYLCASSFGQTFYEQYFGPGTRLTVT.

This clonotype was seen many times. The genes are TRBV7-2 and TRBJ2-7, with 7 positions matching TRBD1. Germline values: CDR1 SGHTA, CDR2 FQGNSA. This CDR3 spans 15 amino acids. J lost 0 bases, V lost 4 bases, and 6 bases had no gene match. The CDR3 is CASSSPGQSSYEQYF. The CDR3 nucleotides read TGTGCCAGCAGCTCCCCGGGACAGAGCTCCTACGAGCAGTACTTC.

The table lists this clonotype with a few counts. The DNA of the CDR3 is TGTGCCAGCAGCTTTAACAGGGCTGGCTACACCTTC. Translating it yields CASSFNRAGYTF. The chain links TRBV7-2 to TRBJ1-2; tentatively, D is TRBD1 (6 bases). CDR1 is SGHTA, CDR2 FQGNSA, per germline. The CDR3 totals 12 residues. Trimming stripped 3 bases from V and 7 bases from J, with 9 bases between.

This rearrangement joins TRBV27 to TRBJ2-7; D call uncertain. This CDR3 spans 13 amino acids. V lost 5 bases to trimming and J lost 7 bases, with 15 bases between them. CDR1 is MNHEY, CDR2 SMNVEV, per germline (reference sequence). CDR3 in amino acids: CASSIHGRREQYF. The CDR3 DNA reads as TGTGCCAGCAGTATACATGGAAGGCGGGAGCAGTACTTC.

This clonotype was detected a few times. The chain is built from TRBV11-2 and TRBJ2-7, with 7 bases lining up with TRBD1. With 5 bases clipped from V and 0 bases from J, the junction kept 7 bases outside the gene matches. This CDR3 is built from 15 residues. Per the germline V gene, CDR1 is SGHAT and CDR2 is FQNNGV. The CDR3 is CASSPTYRGSYEQYF. The CDR3, as DNA: TGTGCCAGCAGCCCCACTTACAGGGGCTCCTACGAGCAGTACTTC.

Remarks on this clonotype: Being one base from a much bigger clone, this may be a read error. The gene calls are TRBV7-2 and TRBJ2-1, with D possibly matching TRBD2 (6 bases). Trimming took 1 base from V and 0 from J, leaving 10 bases between them. The CDR3 consists of 16 residues. The germline gives CDR1 SGHTA, CDR2 FQGNSA. The CDR3 DNA reads TGTGCCAGCAGCTTAGTAGGACTATACTCCTACAATGAGCAGTTCTTC. It is translated as CASSLVGLYSYNEQFF.

This clonotype was picked up a small number of times. The chain joins TRBV6-2 or TRBV6-3 to TRBJ2-5; no firm D call. CDR3 size: 13 residues. Germline V gene lookup returns CDR1 MNHEY and CDR2 SVGEGT. The V end lost 8 bases, the J end lost 1 base, and 11 bases lay between the germline ends. As DNA, the CDR3 is TGTGCCAGCGCAGGTTTCTTCCAAGAGACCCAGTACTTC. Protein product: CASAGFFQETQYF.

This chain connects TRBV29-1 to TRBJ1-5; D not certain. The CDR3 runs 13 residues. Germline V gene data show CDR1 as SQVTM and CDR2 as ANQGSEA. Between the trimmed V and J ends, which lost 4 bases and 2 bases, there was a span of 9 bases. In nucleotides, the CDR3 is TGCAGCGTTGGGCAAAATCGCAATCAGCCCCAGCATTTT. The encoded protein is CSVGQNRNQPQHF.

This clonotype was seen a few times. The V gene is TRBV6-1, the J gene TRBJ2-3; TRBD2 agrees at 8 bases. CDR1 MNHNS and CDR2 SASEGT come from the germline V gene. V shed 7 bases and J 7 bases; nucleotides not matched to a gene: 10. The CDR3 is 14 residues long. The CDR3 DNA reads TGTGCCAGCACCACCGGGACTAGTCAACATACGCAGTATTTT. This gives the protein CASTTGTSQHTQYF.

The chain is built from TRBV18 and TRBJ2-1; TRBD2 matches 8 bases. CDR1 KGHSH and CDR2 LQKENI come from the germline V gene. V dropped 6 bases and J dropped 6; count of bases not matched to a gene: 10. CDR3 length equals 15 residues. The CDR3 DNA follows: TGTGCCAGCTCGTTACTAAGCGGGAGACCCAATGAGCAGTTCTTC. Encoded protein: CASSLLSGRPNEQFF.

A few counts support this clonotype. The chain uses TRBV6-2 or TRBV6-3 and TRBJ2-1; D may be TRBD2 (6 bases). The CDR3 loop spans 11 amino acids. Germline values: CDR1 MNHEY, CDR2 SVGEGT. V lost 6 bases, J lost 15 bases, and 15 bases lay in between. CDR3: CASSATSWWFF. CDR3 DNA sequence: TGTGCCAGCAGCGCGACTAGTTGGTGGTTCTTC.

This clonotype was seen repeatedly, ten times or more. The gene calls are TRBV29-1 and TRBJ2-7; D possibly uses TRBD1 or TRBD2 (5 bases each). CDR3 length: 11 residues. Germline V gene sequence: CDR1 SQVTM, CDR2 ANQGSEA. V lost 6 bases and J 4 bases, leaving 10 bases between the germline ends. In DNA form, the CDR3 reads TGCAGCGTGGGGGAGCTTTACGAGCAGTACTTC. Translating it yields CSVGELYEQYF.

This clonotype was picked up a small number of times. The J gene is TRBJ2-1, the V gene TRBV6-1, with TRBD2 matching over 13 bases. Germline V gives CDR1 MNHNS, CDR2 SASEGT. The CDR3 totals 16 residues. V lost 5 bases to trimming and J lost 9 bases; unmatched junction nucleotides: 10. CDR3 in DNA: TGTGCCAGCAGTAAAAAACGGACTAGCGGGAGAAGTGAGCAGTTCTTC. Translation gives CASSKKRTSGRSEQFF.

This clonotype occurred a few times. The rearrangement uses TRBV7-9 and TRBJ2-1; tentative D call: TRBD1 (6 bases). Germline CDR1 is SEHNR and CDR2 is FQNEAQ (reference sequence). Deletions cut 5 bases from V and 1 base from J, with 15 bases between. The length of the CDR3 is 16 residues. The CDR3 sequence is CASSRVGGASYNEQFF. The CDR3 nucleotides read TGTGCCAGCAGCCGAGTAGGGGGAGCGTCCTACAATGAGCAGTTCTTC.

The table lists this clonotype with a few counts. The gene calls are TRBV7-2 and TRBJ2-5; TRBD2 aligns across 11 bases. Per the germline V gene, CDR1 is SGHTA and CDR2 is FQGNSA. Unmatched junction bases numbered 6, after V lost 3 bases and J lost 6 bases. This CDR3 spans 15 amino acids. CDR3 sequence reads: CASSLTSGILKTQYF. The CDR3 DNA sequence: TGTGCCAGCAGCTTGACTAGCGGGATATTAAAGACCCAGTACTTC. Variable domain in full (rest from reference TRBV7-2 and TRBJ2-5): GAGVSQSPSNKVTEKGKDVELRCDPISGHTALYWYRQSLGQGLEFLIYFQGNSAPDKSGLPSDRFSAERTGGSVSTLTIQRTQQEDSAVYLCASSLTSGILKTQYFGPGTRLLVL.

In its sample, this clonotype was seen a few times. The rearrangement links TRBV7-2 to TRBJ1-1, with unresolved D. The CDR3 consists of 12 residues. CDR1 and CDR2 (germline): SGHTA, FQGNSA. Trimming shortened V by 1 base and J by 11 bases, and 11 bases separated the two germline ends. The CDR3 DNA follows: TGTGCCAGCAGCTTAGGACACCGTCAGGCTTTCTTT. This translates into CASSLGHRQAFF.

In its sample, this clonotype was seen a few times. V gene TRBV5-1 combines with J gene TRBJ2-7, with 13 positions matching TRBD2. This CDR3 has 15 residues. V dropped 5 bases and J dropped 2; count of bases not matched to a gene: 4. Germline V gene data show CDR1 as SGHRS and CDR2 as YFSETQ. The CDR3, as DNA: TGCGCCAGCAGGGGGGGGACTAGCGGGACCTACGAGCAGTACTTC. Translating gives CASRGGTSGTYEQYF.

The chain recombines TRBV11-2 with TRBJ2-2; 7 bases line up with TRBD2. Germline CDR1 is SGHAT and CDR2 is FQNNGV. V shed 2 bases, J shed 3 bases, and the junction held 9 bases outside the gene matches. CDR3 length equals 17 residues. The CDR3 spells CASSLIFGGDHTGELFF. In DNA, the CDR3 is TGTGCCAGCAGCTTAATCTTTGGGGGGGACCACACCGGGGAGCTGTTTTTT.

This sequence joins TRBV4-2 and TRBJ2-5, with 9 bases lining up with TRBD2. With 1 base clipped from V and 4 bases from J, the junction kept 1 base outside the gene matches. The CDR3 has 14 residues. Germline V gives CDR1 LGHNA, CDR2 YNFKEQ. CDR3 DNA sequence: TGTGCCAGCAGCCAAGCACTAGCGGGAGAGACCCAGTACTTC. Translated: CASSQALAGETQYF.

The V gene is TRBV4-1, the J gene TRBJ2-7; TRBD2 is a possible D gene (6 bases). The CDR3 has 15 residues. V was clipped by 3 bases and J by 4 bases, with 16 bases between them. The germline V gene encodes CDR1 MGHRA and CDR2 YSYEKL. The CDR3 here is CASSQTGTGVYEQYF. CDR3 bases: TGCGCCAGCAGCCAGACCGGGACTGGGGTTTACGAGCAGTACTTC.

The chain uses TRBV9 and TRBJ2-3; no clear D. From germline, CDR1 is SGDLS and CDR2 YYNGEE. The CDR3 consists of 14 residues. Trimming cost V 3 bases and J 4 bases, with 12 bases left between them. For the CDR3, the DNA is TGTGCCAGCAGCGAAGGCTTCTTGGCAGATACGCAGTATTTT. Encoded protein: CASSEGFLADTQYF.